These 27 T cell receptor beta chains share one sample of origin, sequenced in a study of T cell responses to AZD1222 COVID-19 vaccine. Profiled with immunoSEQ multiplex PCR; TCRdb holds only in-frame clones, not every one. The sample gives under 100,000 clones, 70% to 90% of which show up once; 9.5% to 13% is in the top ten. The sample in question was peripheral blood, obtained 28 days after the second AZD1222 dose. The receptors originated from an adult who received the AZD1222 COVID-19 vaccine.

The rearrangement joins TRBV5-1 to TRBJ1-5; D is undetermined. Looked up from germline, CDR1 is SGHRS and CDR2 is YFSETQ. CDR3 length: 15 residues. V was clipped by 0 bases and J by 3 bases, with 10 bases between them. The CDR3 region has the DNA TGCGCCAGCAGCTTGGGCGGGTCCTACAATCAGCCCCAGCATTTT. It yields the protein CASSLGGSYNQPQHF. Based on the CDR3 plus reference TRBV5-1 and TRBJ1-5, the full variable domain is KAGVTQTPRYLIKTRGQQVTLSCSPISGHRSVSWYQQTPGQGLQFLFEYFSETQRNKGNFPGRFSGRQFSNSRSEMNVSTLELGDSALYLCASSLGGSYNQPQHFGDGTRLSIL.

The chain joins TRBV4-3 to TRBJ2-1, with D possibly being TRBD1 (5 bases). Trimming removed 2 bases at V and 0 bases at J, with 11 bases between. Germline V gene sequence: CDR1 LGHNA, CDR2 YSLEER. There are 16 residues in the CDR3. In DNA form, the CDR3 reads TGCGCCAGCAGCCAATCAGGGTACAGCTCCTACAATGAGCAGTTCTTC. Protein product: CASSQSGYSSYNEQFF.

J is TRBJ1-1 and V is TRBV18, with TRBD1 as a possible D gene (6 bases). Trimming cost V 1 base and J 0 bases, with 9 bases left between them. This CDR3 is built from 15 residues. Germline loops: CDR1 KGHSH, CDR2 LQKENI. Written as DNA, the CDR3 is TGTGCCAGCTCACCACGGGGGGGGCTGAACACTGAAGCTTTCTTT. It yields the protein CASSPRGGLNTEAFF.

The rearrangement uses TRBV5-6 and TRBJ1-2; 11 nucleotides align to TRBD1. The V gene end was trimmed by 2 bases and the J gene end by 3 bases; junction bases not matched to a gene: 15. CDR3 size: 19 residues. The germline gives CDR1 SGHDT, CDR2 YYEEEE. In DNA form, the CDR3 reads TGTGCCAGCAGCTTAGTTCACCTGGGACAGGGGGGAAAGGACTATGGCTACACCTTC. Translation gives CASSLVHLGQGGKDYGYTF.

The V gene is TRBV30, the J gene TRBJ1-1; maybe TRBD1 (6 bases). Looked up from germline, CDR1 is GTSNPN and CDR2 is SVGIG (reference sequence). The CDR3 spans 14 residues. V gave up 3 bases and J gave up 5 bases, with 16 bases separating them. For the CDR3, the DNA is TGTGCCTGGAGCGTCCGGACAGTCACTACTGAAGCTTTCTTT. This codes for CAWSVRTVTTEAFF.

The V and J genes are TRBV15 and TRBJ2-5; the D gene is possibly TRBD2 (6 bases). Germline values: CDR1 LNHNV, CDR2 YYDKDF (reference sequence). The CDR3 runs to 19 residues. The V gene lost 0 bases and the J gene lost 0 bases, with 20 bases spanning the gap. The CDR3 loop reads CATSRDRDWRRDYQETQYF. The CDR3 DNA is TGTGCCACCAGCAGAGATCGGGACTGGAGGAGGGATTACCAAGAGACCCAGTACTTC. Combining the CDR3 with reference TRBV15 and TRBJ2-5 gives the whole variable domain DAMVIQNPRYQVTQFGKPVTLSCSQTLNHNVMYWYQQKSSQAPKLLFHYYDKDFNNEADTPDNFQSRRPNTSFCFLDIRSPGLGDTAMYLCATSRDRDWRRDYQETQYFGPGTRLLVL.

The V and J genes are TRBV18 and TRBJ1-6; the D is unclear. The CDR3 contains 15 residues. V shed 6 bases and J shed 0 bases, with 9 bases lying between them. CDR1 is KGHSH, CDR2 LQKENI, per germline. CDR3 in amino acids: CASSLQNSYNSPLHF. The CDR3 DNA follows: TGTGCCAGCTCTCTCCAAAACTCCTATAATTCACCCCTCCACTTT.

The genes are TRBV18 and TRBJ2-4, with 7 bases identical to TRBD1. Per the germline V gene, CDR1 is KGHSH and CDR2 is LQKENI. V dropped 6 bases and J dropped 9; count of bases not matched to a gene: 5. CDR3 length equals 12 residues. This chain's CDR3 is CASSGQFFIQYF. The CDR3 coding sequence is TGTGCCAGCTCGGGACAGTTTTTCATTCAGTACTTC.

The chain joins TRBV9 to TRBJ2-5, with 9 nucleotides matching TRBD2. Germline V gene lookup returns CDR1 SGDLS and CDR2 YYNGEE. This CDR3 has 12 amino acids. J gave up 7 bases and V 2 bases, and 0 bases lay outside the gene matches. The CDR3 DNA sequence: TGTGCCAGCAGCGTTAGCGGGGGGACCCAGTACTTC. It is translated as CASSVSGGTQYF.

A single count supports this clone. The J gene is TRBJ2-1, the V gene TRBV19, with 9 bases aligning to TRBD1. CDR1 and CDR2 from the germline V gene are LNHDA and SQIVND (reference sequence). The CDR3 contains 16 residues. Trimming cost V 5 bases and J 7 bases; bases outside gene matches: 12. CDR3 protein: CASSSRRTGVKNEQFF. The CDR3 nucleotides read TGTGCCAGTAGTTCTCGGAGGACAGGGGTTAAGAATGAGCAGTTCTTC. The full variable domain, with the rest looked up from reference TRBV19 and TRBJ2-1, is DGGITQSPKYLFRKEGQNVTLSCEQNLNHDAMYWYRQDPGQGLRLIYYSQIVNDFQKGDIAEGYSVSREKKESFPLTVTSAQKNPTAFYLCASSSRRTGVKNEQFFGPGTRLTVL.

This chain joins TRBV29-1 and TRBJ2-1; D is possibly TRBD1 (6 bases). The V gene's germline CDR1 is SQVTM and CDR2 ANQGSEA. Trimming cost V 5 bases and J 10 bases, with 12 bases left between them. The CDR3 has 11 amino acids. The CDR3 DNA follows: TGCAGCGTTACTCCCGACAGGGAGCAGTTCTTC. Encoded protein: CSVTPDREQFF.

The CDR3 protein is CASSLRESWSDTEAFF. DNA of the CDR3: TGTGCCAGCAGCCTTAGGGAGTCCTGGTCGGACACTGAAGCTTTCTTT. The chain links TRBV7-9 to TRBJ1-1, with D unclear. This CDR3 is built from 16 residues. Germline values: CDR1 SEHNR, CDR2 FQNEAQ (reference sequence). V lost 5 bases and J 3 bases, leaving 19 bases between the germline ends.

The genes are TRBV14 and TRBJ1-4; tentatively, D is TRBD1 (5 bases). The CDR3 sequence is 13 residues long. The V end lost 4 bases, the J end lost 5 bases, and 8 bases lay between the germline ends. Germline loops: CDR1 SGHDN, CDR2 FVKESK. The CDR3 DNA sequence: TGTGCCAGCAGCCGGGGCGGAAATGAAAAACTGTTTTTT. The encoded protein is CASSRGGNEKLFF.

The V gene is TRBV3-1 (or the pseudogene TRBV3-2), the J gene TRBJ1-3; TRBD1 aligns across 8 bases. The CDR3 contains 17 residues. CDR1 and CDR2 from the germline V gene are LGHDT and YNNKEL (reference sequence). The trim removed 0 bases at V and 5 bases at J, leaving 9 bases unmatched. CDR3 sequence reads: CASSQETGTGSRNTIYF. In nucleotides, the CDR3 is TGTGCCAGCAGCCAAGAAACCGGGACAGGTTCCAGAAACACCATATATTTT.

The chain uses TRBV11-3 and TRBJ2-5; tentative D call: TRBD2 (7 bases). Trimming took off 4 bases at V and 0 bases at J, with 15 bases between the two ends. CDR3 size: 16 residues. Germline CDR1 is SGHNT and CDR2 is YENEEA. The DNA of the CDR3 is TGTGCCAGCAGCTCAGGGGCTAGCGGATACCAAGAGACCCAGTACTTC. It is translated as CASSSGASGYQETQYF.

The V gene is TRBV3-1 (or the pseudogene TRBV3-2), the J gene TRBJ1-2, with a tentative D call TRBD1 (5 bases). CDR3 length: 16 residues. The V and J ends lost 3 bases and 6 bases respectively, with 20 bases between them. The germline gives CDR1 LGHDT, CDR2 YNNKEL (reference sequence). CDR3 sequence reads: CASSQWGGGRGDGYTF. DNA of the CDR3: TGTGCCAGCAGCCAGTGGGGCGGGGGTCGAGGTGATGGCTACACCTTC.

The chain carries TRBV6-1 and TRBJ2-7; 8 positions agree with TRBD1. This CDR3 region has 16 residues. Losses at the gene ends were 0 bases for V and 0 bases for J; bases not matched to a gene: 4. From germline, CDR1 is MNHNS and CDR2 SASEGT. The chain's CDR3 is CASSEARQGRSYEQYV. Here the CDR3 DNA reads TGTGCCAGCAGTGAAGCCCGACAGGGGCGCTCCTACGAGCAGTACGTC.

The chain is built from TRBV7-3 and TRBJ2-3; no definite D call. Germline V gene sequence: CDR1 SGHTA, CDR2 FQGTGA. This CDR3 has 14 amino acids. The V gene lost 2 bases and the J gene lost 1 base, with 7 bases spanning the gap. The CDR3 DNA follows: TGTGCCAGCAGCTTATCCCCGGGCACAGATACGCAGTATTTT. Its translation is CASSLSPGTDTQYF.

This chain connects TRBV12-3 or TRBV12-4 to TRBJ2-5; 7 bases match TRBD1. CDR3 length: 12 residues. The ends lost 6 bases at V and 5 bases at J; junction bases unmatched: 3. The CDR3 is CASRQGWETQYF. The CDR3 nucleotides read TGTGCCAGCAGACAGGGGTGGGAGACCCAGTACTTC.

The CDR3 region is CASSSGTGDGMYEQYF. The CDR3 bases are TGTGCCAGCAGCTCCGGGACAGGGGACGGGATGTACGAGCAGTACTTC. The chain joins TRBV11-3 to TRBJ2-7; 10 bases fit TRBD1. CDR3 size: 16 residues. The J segment lost 4 bases and the V segment lost 4 bases, leaving 10 bases of the junction unmatched. Per the germline V gene, CDR1 is SGHNT and CDR2 is YENEEA.

This chain connects TRBV7-8 to TRBJ1-2; D not certain. CDR3 size: 13 residues. Trimming cost V 5 bases and J 6 bases, with 13 bases left between them. CDR1 SGHVS and CDR2 FQNEAQ come from the germline V gene. CDR3 in DNA: TGTGCCAGCAGCACCCAGATTGGGGATGGCTACACCTTC. It is translated as CASSTQIGDGYTF.

This chain links TRBV27 with TRBJ2-1; D perhaps matches TRBD1 (7 bases). The V end was cut by 6 bases, the J end by 2 bases, with 17 bases between. Germline CDR1 is MNHEY and CDR2 is SMNVEV (reference sequence). This CDR3 comprises 16 residues. The CDR3 here is CASRLQGGTAYNEQFF. In DNA, the CDR3 is TGTGCCAGCAGACTCCAGGGGGGCACAGCCTACAATGAGCAGTTCTTC.

This chain connects TRBV28 to TRBJ2-1, with 10 positions matching TRBD2. Trimming at V came to 4 bases and at J to 2 bases, leaving 11 bases not matched to a gene. This CDR3 region has 18 residues. Germline CDR1 is MDHEN and CDR2 is SYDVKM. CDR3: CASSSVHRLAGAYNEQFF. As DNA, the CDR3 is TGTGCCAGCAGTTCCGTCCACCGACTAGCGGGCGCCTACAATGAGCAGTTCTTC. The full variable domain, completed using reference TRBV28 and TRBJ2-1, is DVKVTQSSRYLVKRTGEKVFLECVQDMDHENMFWYRQDPGLGLRLIYFSYDVKMKEKGDIPEGYSVSREKKERFSLILESASTNQTSMYLCASSSVHRLAGAYNEQFFGPGTRLTVL.

This chain links TRBV19 with TRBJ2-2, with a weak D call TRBD1 (5 bases). This CDR3 is built from 14 residues. V was clipped by 6 bases and J by 2 bases, with 10 bases between them. Germline V gives CDR1 LNHDA, CDR2 SQIVND (reference sequence). Here the CDR3 DNA reads TGTGCCAGTAGGGAGACAGCCAACACCGGGGAGCTGTTTTTT. Translated: CASRETANTGELFF.

The chain couples TRBV4-3 to TRBJ1-3, with 9 bases matching TRBD1. Germline CDR1 LGHNA, CDR2 YSLEER. V trimming: 1 base; J trimming: 2 bases; junction bases outside the gene matches: 0. This CDR3 comprises 15 residues. For the CDR3, the DNA is TGCGCCAGCAGCCAAGGGACAGGGGCTGGAAACACCATATATTTT. Its translation is CASSQGTGAGNTIYF.

The chain uses TRBV7-9 and TRBJ2-7; 8 positions agree with TRBD2. Germline V gene data show CDR1 as SEHNR and CDR2 as FQNEAQ (reference sequence). This CDR3 region has 19 residues. V lost 0 bases to trimming and J lost 0 bases; unmatched junction nucleotides: 13. The DNA for the CDR3 is TGTGCCAGCAGCTTAGCGGCCTCCGGGACTAGAAGGAGCTCCTACGAGCAGTACTTC. Protein sequence: CASSLAASGTRRSSYEQYF.

This clone was observed a single time. The J gene is TRBJ1-2, the V gene TRBV5-6; 8 bases agree with TRBD1. V lost 4 bases, J lost 1 base, and 3 bases stayed unmatched. The CDR3 loop spans 14 amino acids. CDR1 SGHDT and CDR2 YYEEEE come from the germline V gene. The CDR3 spells CASSPTGVNYGYTF. Here the CDR3 DNA reads TGTGCCAGCAGCCCGACAGGGGTTAACTATGGCTACACCTTC.